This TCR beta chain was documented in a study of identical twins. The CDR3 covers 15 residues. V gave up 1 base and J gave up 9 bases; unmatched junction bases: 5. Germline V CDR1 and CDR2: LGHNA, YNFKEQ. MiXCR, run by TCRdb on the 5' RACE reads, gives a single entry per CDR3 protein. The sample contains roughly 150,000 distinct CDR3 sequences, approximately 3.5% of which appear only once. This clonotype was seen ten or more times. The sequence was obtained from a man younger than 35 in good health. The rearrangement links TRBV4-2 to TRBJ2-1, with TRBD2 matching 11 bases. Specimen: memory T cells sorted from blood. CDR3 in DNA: TGTGCCAGCAGCCAAGCTGTAGCGGGAGGGGGTGAGCAGTTCTTC. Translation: CASSQAVAGGGEQFF.